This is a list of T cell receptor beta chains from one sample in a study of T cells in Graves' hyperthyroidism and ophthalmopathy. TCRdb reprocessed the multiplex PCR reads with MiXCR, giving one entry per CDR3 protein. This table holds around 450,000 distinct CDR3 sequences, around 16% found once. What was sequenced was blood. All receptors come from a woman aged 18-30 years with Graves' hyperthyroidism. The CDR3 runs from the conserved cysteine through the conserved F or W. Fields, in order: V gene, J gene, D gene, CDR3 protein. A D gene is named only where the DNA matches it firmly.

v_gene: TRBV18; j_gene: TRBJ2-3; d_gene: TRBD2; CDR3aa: CASSRIGLAVSTDTQYF
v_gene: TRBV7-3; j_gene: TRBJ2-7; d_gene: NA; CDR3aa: CASSFPGSYYEQYF
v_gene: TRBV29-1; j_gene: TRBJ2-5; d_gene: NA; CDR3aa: CSVESRAQETQYF
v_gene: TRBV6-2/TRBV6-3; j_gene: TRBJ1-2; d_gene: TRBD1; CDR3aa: CASRGPGQGVNYGYTF
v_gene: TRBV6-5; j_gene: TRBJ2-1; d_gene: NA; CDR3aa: CASSSGPRTEQFF
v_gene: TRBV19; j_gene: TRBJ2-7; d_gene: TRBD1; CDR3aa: CASSDRTYEQYF
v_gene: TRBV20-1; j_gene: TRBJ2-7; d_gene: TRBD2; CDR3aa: CSAREVAGGHEQYF
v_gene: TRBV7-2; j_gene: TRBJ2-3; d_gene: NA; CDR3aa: CASSLGVGGDTQYF
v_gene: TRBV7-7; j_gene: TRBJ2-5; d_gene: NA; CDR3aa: CASSPNGETQYF
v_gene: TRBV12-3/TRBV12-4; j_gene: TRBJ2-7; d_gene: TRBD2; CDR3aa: CASSLVPSGRAYEQYF
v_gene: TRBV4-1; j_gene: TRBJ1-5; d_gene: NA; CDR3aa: CASSGRVGDNQPQHF
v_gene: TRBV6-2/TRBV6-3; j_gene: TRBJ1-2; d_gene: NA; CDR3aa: CASSSLAEYGYTF
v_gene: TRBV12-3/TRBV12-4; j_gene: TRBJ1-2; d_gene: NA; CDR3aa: CASSRTLGYTF
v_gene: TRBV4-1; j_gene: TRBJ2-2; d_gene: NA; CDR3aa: CASSVTLNTGELFF
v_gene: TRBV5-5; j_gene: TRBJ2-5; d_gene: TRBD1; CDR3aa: CASSYLQGSQETQYF
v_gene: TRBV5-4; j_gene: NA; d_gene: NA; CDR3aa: CASSPEGSSYEQFF
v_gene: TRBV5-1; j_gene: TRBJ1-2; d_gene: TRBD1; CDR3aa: CASSPKDRDYGYTF
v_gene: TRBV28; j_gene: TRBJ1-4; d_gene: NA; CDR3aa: CASTSTNEKLFF
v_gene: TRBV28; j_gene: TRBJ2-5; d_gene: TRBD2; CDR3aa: CASSSPFRAGVAQYF
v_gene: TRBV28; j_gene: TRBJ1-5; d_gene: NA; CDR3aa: CASSLFGRGDQHF
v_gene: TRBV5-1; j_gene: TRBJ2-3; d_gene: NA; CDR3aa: CASSFGLMADTQYF
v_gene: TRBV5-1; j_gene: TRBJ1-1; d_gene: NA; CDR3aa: CASRLGVNTEAFF
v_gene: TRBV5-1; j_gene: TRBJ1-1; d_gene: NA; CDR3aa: CASSRTGRGGTEAFF